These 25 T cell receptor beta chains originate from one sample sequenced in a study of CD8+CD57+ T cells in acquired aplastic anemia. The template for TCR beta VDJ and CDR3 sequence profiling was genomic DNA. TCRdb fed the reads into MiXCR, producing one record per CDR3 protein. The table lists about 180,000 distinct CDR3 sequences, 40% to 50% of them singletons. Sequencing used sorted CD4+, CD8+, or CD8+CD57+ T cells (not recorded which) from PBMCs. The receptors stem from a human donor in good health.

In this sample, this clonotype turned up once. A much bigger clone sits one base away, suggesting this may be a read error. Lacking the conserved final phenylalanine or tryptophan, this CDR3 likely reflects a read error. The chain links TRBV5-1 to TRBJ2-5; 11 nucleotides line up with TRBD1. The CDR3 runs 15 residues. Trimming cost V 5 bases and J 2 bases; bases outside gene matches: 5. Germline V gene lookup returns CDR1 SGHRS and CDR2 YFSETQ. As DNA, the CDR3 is TGCGCCAGCAGGTCGAGGGACAGGGGGCAAGAGACCCAGTACCTC. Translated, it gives CASRSRDRGQETQYL.

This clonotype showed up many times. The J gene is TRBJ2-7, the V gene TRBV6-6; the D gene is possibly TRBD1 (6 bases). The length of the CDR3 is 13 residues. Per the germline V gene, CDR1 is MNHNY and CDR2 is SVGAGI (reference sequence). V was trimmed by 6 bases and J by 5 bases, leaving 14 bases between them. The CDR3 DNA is TGTGCCAGCAGCTATCGTACAGGGAACGAGCAGTACTTC. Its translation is CASSYRTGNEQYF.

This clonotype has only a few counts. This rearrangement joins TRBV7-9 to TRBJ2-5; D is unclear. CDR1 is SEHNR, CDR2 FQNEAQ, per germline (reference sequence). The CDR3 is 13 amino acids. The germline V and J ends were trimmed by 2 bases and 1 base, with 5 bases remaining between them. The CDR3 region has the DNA TGTGCCAGCAGCTTAACTGTCCAAGAGACCCAGTACTTC. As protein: CASSLTVQETQYF.

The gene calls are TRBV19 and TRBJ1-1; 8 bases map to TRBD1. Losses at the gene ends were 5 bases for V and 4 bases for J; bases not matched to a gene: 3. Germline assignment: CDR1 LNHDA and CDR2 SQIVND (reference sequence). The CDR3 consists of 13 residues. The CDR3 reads CASSPTGGTEAFF. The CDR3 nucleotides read TGTGCCAGTAGTCCCACAGGGGGCACTGAAGCTTTCTTT.

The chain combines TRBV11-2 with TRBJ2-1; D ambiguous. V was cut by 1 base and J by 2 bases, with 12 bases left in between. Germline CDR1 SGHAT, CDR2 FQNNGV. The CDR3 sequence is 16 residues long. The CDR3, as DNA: TGTGCCAGCAGCTTAGGCCTACACCAAGCCTACAATGAGCAGTTCTTC. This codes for CASSLGLHQAYNEQFF.

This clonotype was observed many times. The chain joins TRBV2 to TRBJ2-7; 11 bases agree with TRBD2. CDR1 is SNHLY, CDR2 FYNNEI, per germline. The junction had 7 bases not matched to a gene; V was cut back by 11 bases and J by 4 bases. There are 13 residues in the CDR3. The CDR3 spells CAGNSGRGYEQYF. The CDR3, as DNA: TGTGCCGGTAATAGCGGGAGGGGTTACGAGCAGTACTTC.

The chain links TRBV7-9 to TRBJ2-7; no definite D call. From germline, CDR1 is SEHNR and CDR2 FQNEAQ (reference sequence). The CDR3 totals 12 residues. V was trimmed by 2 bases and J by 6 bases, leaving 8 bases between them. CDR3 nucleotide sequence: TGTGCCAGCAGCTTAACCCCATGCGAGCAGTACTTC. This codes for CASSLTPCEQYF.

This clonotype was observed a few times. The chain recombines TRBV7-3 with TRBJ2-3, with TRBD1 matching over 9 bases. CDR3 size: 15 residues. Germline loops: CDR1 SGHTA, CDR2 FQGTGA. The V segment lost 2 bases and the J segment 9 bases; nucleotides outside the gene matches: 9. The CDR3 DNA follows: TGTGCCAGCAGCTTAGCTCCAGCCGGGACAGGGACGCAGTATTTT. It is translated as CASSLAPAGTGTQYF.

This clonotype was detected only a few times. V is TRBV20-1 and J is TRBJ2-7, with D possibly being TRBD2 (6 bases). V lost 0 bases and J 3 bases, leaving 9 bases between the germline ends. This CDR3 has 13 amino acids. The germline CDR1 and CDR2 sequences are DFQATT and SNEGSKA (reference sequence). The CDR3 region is CSARDRRDYEQYF. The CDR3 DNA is TGCAGTGCTAGAGATCGGCGGGACTACGAGCAGTACTTC.

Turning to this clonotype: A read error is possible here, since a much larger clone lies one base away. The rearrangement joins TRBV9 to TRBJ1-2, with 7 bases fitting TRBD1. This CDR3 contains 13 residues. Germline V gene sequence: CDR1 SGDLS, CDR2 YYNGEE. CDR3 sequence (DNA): TGTGCCTGCAGGGGGGAATCCTCGGGAGGCTACACCTTC. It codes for CACRGESSGGYTF.

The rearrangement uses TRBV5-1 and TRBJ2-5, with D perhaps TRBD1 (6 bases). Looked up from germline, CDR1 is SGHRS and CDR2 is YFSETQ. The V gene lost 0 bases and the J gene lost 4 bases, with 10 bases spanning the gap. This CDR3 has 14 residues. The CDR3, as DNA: TGCGCCAGCAGCTTGGGACAGGAGTTAGAGACCCAGTACTTC. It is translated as CASSLGQELETQYF.

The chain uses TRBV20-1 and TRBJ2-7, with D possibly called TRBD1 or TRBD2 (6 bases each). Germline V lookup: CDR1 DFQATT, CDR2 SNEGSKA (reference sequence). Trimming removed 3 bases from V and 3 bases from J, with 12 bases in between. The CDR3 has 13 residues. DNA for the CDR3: TGCAGTGCTAGCGGGGGCCACGACTACGAGCAGTACTTC. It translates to CSASGGHDYEQYF.

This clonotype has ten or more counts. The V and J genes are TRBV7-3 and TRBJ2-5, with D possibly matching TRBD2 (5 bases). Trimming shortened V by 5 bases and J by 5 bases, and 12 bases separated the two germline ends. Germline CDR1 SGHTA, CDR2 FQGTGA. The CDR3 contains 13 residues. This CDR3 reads CASSRSTGETQYF. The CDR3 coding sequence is TGTGCCAGCAGCCGTTCCACGGGGGAGACCCAGTACTTC.

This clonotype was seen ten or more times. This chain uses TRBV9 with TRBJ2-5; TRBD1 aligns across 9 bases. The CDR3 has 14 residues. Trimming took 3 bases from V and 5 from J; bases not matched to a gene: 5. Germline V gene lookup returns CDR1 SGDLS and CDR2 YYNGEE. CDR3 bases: TGTGCCAGCAGCGGACGACAGGGGGGGGAGACCCAGTACTTC. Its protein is CASSGRQGGETQYF.

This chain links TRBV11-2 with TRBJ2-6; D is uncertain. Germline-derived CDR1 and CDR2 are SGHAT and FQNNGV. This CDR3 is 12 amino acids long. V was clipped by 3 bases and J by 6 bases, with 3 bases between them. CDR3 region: CASSLVANVLTF. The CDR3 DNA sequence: TGTGCCAGCAGCTTGGTGGCCAACGTCCTGACTTTC.

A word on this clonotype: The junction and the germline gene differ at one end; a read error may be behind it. The CDR3 region has the DNA TGTGCCAGCAGCTTACAGGGTTACAATGAGCGGTTCTTC. Its protein product is CASSLQGYNERFF. V gene TRBV7-6 combines with J gene TRBJ2-1, with D perhaps TRBD1 (5 bases). The CDR3 loop spans 13 amino acids. Germline lookup yields CDR1 SGHVS and CDR2 FNYEAQ. The entire variable domain, with the rest obtained from reference TRBV7-6 and TRBJ2-1, is as follows: GAGVSQSPRYKVTKRGQDVALRCDPISGHVSLYWYRQALGQGPEFLTYFNYEAQQDKSGLPNDRFSAERPEGSISTLTIQRTEQRDSAMYRCASSLQGYNERFFGPGTRLTVL.

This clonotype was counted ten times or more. The CDR3, as DNA: TGTGCCAGCAGTGTCTCCCCTTTTAATGAGCAGTTCTTC. Protein sequence: CASSVSPFNEQFF. This chain uses TRBV2 with TRBJ2-1; D call uncertain. This CDR3 region has 13 residues. CDR1 is SNHLY, CDR2 FYNNEI, per germline. V lost 4 bases, J lost 7 bases, and 11 bases lay in between. Combining the CDR3 with reference TRBV2 and TRBJ2-1 gives the whole variable domain EPEVTQTPSHQVTQMGQEVILRCVPISNHLYFYWYRQILGQKVEFLVSFYNNEISEKSEIFDDQFSVERPDGSNFTLKIRSTKLEDSAMYFCASSVSPFNEQFFGPGTRLTVL.

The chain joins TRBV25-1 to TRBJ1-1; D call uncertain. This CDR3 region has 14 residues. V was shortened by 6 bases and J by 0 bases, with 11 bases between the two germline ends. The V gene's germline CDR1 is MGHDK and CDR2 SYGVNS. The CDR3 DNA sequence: TGTGCCAGCAGGGAAAAAGGTATGAACACTGAAGCTTTCTTT. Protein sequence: CASREKGMNTEAFF.

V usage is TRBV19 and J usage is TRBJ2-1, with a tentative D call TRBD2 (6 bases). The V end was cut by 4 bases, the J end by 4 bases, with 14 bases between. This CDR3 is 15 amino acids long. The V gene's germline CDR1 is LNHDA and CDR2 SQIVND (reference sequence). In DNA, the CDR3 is TGTGCCAGTAGTAATTGGGACTCAGGGTACAATGAGCAGTTCTTC. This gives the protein CASSNWDSGYNEQFF.

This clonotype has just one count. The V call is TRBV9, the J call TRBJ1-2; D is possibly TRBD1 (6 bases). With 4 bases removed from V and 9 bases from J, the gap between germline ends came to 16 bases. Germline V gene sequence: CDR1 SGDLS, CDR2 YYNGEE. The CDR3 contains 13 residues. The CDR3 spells CASSTGTSGSYTF. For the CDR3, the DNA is TGTGCCAGCAGCACAGGGACTAGCGGGAGCTACACCTTC.

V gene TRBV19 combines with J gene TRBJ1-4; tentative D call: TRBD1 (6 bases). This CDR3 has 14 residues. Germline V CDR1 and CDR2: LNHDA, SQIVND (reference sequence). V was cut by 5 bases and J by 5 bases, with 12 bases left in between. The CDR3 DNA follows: TGTGCCAGTAGTTTTGGGCAGGGGAATGAAAAACTGTTTTTT. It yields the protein CASSFGQGNEKLFF.

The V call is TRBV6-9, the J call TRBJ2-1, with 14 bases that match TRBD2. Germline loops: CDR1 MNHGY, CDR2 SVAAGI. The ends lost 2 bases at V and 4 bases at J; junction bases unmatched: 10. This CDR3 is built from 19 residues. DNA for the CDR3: TGTGCCAGCAGTTATGATGTCGGGACTAGCGGGAGTTTTTACAATGAGCAGTTCTTC. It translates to CASSYDVGTSGSFYNEQFF.

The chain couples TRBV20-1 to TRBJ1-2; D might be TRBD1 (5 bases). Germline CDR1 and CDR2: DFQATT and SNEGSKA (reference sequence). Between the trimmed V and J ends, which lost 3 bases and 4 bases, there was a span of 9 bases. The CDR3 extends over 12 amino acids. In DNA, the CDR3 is TGCAGTGCTAGCAGGGAGCCCTATGGCTACACCTTC. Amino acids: CSASREPYGYTF.

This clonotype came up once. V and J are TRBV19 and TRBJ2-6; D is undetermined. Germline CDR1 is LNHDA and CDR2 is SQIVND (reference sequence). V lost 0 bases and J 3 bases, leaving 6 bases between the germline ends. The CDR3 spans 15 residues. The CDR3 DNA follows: TGTGCCAGTAGTATAGACAACCTTGGGGCCAACGTCCTGACTTTC. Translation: CASSIDNLGANVLTF.

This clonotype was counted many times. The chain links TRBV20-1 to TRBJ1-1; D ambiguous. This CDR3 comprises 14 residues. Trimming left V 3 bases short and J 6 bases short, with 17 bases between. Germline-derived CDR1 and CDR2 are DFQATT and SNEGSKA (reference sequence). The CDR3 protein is CSASNPGSRSEAFF. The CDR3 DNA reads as TGCAGTGCTAGTAACCCCGGCAGCCGGTCTGAAGCTTTCTTT.